Here is one TCR beta chain with its context. The antigen is not known. This entry belongs to a study of identical twins. The study, taken as a whole, reports: Among monozygotic twins, out-of-frame TCR alpha sharing exceeded what models predicted.

Trimming removed 2 bases at V and 9 bases at J, with 17 bases between. This CDR3 is 15 amino acids long. Germline V CDR1 and CDR2: LGHNA, YNFKEQ. TCRdb analysed the 5' RACE reads with MiXCR anew, one entry per CDR3 protein. Of approximately 300,000 distinct CDR3 sequences listed, roughly 10% were seen once; the top ten hold roughly 7%. The data were also submitted as part of a second study, on yellow fever vaccine responses in identical twins.

This TCR came from a young woman in good health. The genes are TRBV4-2 and TRBJ2-1; D perhaps matches TRBD2 (5 bases). Sample: CD8+ T cells sorted from blood. CDR3 in DNA: TGTGCCAGCAGCCAAACGCTCCGGGATTTCACTGAGCAGTTCTTC. Its translation is CASSQTLRDFTEQFF.